This TCR beta chain was recorded in a study of T cells in Graves' hyperthyroidism and ophthalmopathy. Study findings and constraints: Prediction of ophthalmopathy progression came a median around 6.1 months pre-onset.

This clonotype was seen many times. No antigen is known for it. There are 13 residues in the CDR3. Germline lookup yields CDR1 MNHEY and CDR2 SVGAGI. V shed 5 bases and J shed 2 bases, with 10 bases lying between them. Amplification yielded TCR beta CDR3 regions, with RNA transcripts as the source. When the TCR CDR3 underwent first-round RT-PCR, the HTBI primer set was used. Each CDR3 protein gets one entry after TCRdb re-called the multiplex PCR reads with MiXCR. The data contain fewer than 750,000 distinct CDR3 sequences, roughly 14% of them singletons. Ophthalmopathy in the patients scored at least 3 on Clinical Activity Score and at least 4 on NOSPECS grade, lasting under 3 months. Uncontrolled infection, other autoimmune disease, pregnancy or lactation disqualified patients from enrolment. An approximately 9.4 ml volume of fresh peripheral blood provided the PBMCs.

Sequencing was done on a sample of blood. The chain carries TRBV6-5 and TRBJ2-7; D is ambiguous. This TCR derives from a middle-aged woman with Graves' ophthalmopathy. The CDR3 coding sequence is TGTGCCAGCAGTACCTCGTGGACCTACGAGCAGTACTTC. The encoded protein is CASSTSWTYEQYF.